There are a few counts of the clone carrying this T cell receptor (beta chain). Mouse gene names apply. The CDR3 is cut off 1 residue early in the read; its end comes from the germline J gene. CDR1 is FNHDT, CDR2 SITEND, per germline (reference sequence). The CDR3 consists of 12 residues. Trimming removed 6 bases from V and 1 base from J, with 4 bases in between. The time point is: mouse harvest day 7 after allogeneic transplant. Mouse grafts combined 10^7 T-cell-depleted bone marrow cells with 10^6 splenic CD5+ T cells. Mice had MHC-mismatched B6 into BALB/c GVHD, sampled day 7 or 14. This entry comes from a study of tissue T cells after allogeneic stem cell transplantation. The protocol was immunoSEQ multiplex PCR, while the TCRdb copy is restricted to in-frame clones and leaves out a portion. The sample holds thousands of clones, approximately 46% seen once.

Specimen: gut tissue. The rearrangement joins TRBV19 to TRBJ2-2; D gene unclear. This TCR was sampled from a female BALB/c mouse given C57BL/6 T cells with graft-versus-host disease after an allogeneic hematopoietic cell transplant. The CDR3 loop is CASTVNTGQLYF. The covered CDR3 bases are TGTGCCAGCACCGTAAACACCGGGCAGCTCTAC.